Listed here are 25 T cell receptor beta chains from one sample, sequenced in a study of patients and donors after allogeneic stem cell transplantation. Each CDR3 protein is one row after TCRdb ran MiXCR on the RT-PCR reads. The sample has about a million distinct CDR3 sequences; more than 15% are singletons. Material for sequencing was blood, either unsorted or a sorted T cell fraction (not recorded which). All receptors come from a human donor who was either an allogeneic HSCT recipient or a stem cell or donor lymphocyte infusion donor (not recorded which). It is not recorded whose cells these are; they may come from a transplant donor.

As DNA, the CDR3 is TGCAGTGCTAGAGAGGGCGGATCCTACGAGCAGTACTTC. This translates into CSAREGGSYEQYF. V gene TRBV20-1 combines with J gene TRBJ2-7; no clear D gene. CDR1 and CDR2 (germline): DFQATT, SNEGSKA (reference sequence). This CDR3 spans 13 amino acids. V was clipped by 0 bases and J by 1 base, with 7 bases between them.

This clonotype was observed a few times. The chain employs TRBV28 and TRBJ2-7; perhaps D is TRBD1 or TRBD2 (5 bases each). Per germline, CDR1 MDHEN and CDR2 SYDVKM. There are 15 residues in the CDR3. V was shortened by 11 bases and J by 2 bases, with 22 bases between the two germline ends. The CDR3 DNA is TGTGCCGCAGCAGCGTCGAGATTGGGGGCCTACGAGCAGTACTTC. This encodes CAAAASRLGAYEQYF.

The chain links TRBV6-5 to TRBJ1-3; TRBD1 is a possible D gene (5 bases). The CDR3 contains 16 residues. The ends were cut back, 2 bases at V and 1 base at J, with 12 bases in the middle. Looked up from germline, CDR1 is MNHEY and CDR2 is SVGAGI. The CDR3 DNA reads TGTGCCAGCAGTTACGTAGGGAAGGGGTCTGGAAACACCATATATTTT. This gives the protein CASSYVGKGSGNTIYF.

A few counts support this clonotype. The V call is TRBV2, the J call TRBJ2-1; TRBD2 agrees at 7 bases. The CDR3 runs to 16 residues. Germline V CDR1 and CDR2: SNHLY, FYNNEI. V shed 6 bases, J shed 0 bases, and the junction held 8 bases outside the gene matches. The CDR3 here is CASSLSSGSSYNEQFF. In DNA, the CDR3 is TGTGCCAGCAGCCTCTCTAGCGGTAGCTCCTACAATGAGCAGTTCTTC.

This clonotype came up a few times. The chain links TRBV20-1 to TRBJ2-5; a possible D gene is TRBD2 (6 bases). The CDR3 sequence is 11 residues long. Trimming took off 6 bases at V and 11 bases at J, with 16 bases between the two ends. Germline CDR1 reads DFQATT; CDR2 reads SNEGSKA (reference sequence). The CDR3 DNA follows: TGCAGTGCCCTCGGAGGGCAGCGGCAGTACTTC. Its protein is CSALGGQRQYF.

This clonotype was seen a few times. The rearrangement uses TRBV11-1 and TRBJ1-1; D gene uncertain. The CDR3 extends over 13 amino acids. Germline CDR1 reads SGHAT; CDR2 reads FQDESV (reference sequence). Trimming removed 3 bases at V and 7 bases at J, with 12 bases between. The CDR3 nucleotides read TGTGCCAGCAGCTTCGCGGGTGTGGGTGAAGCTTTCTTT. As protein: CASSFAGVGEAFF.

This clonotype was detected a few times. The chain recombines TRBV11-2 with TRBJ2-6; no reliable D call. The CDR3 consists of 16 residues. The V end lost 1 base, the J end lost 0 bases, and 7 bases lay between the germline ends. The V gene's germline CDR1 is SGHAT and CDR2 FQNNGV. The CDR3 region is CASSLGAVSGANVLTF. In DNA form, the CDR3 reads TGTGCCAGCAGCTTAGGGGCAGTCTCTGGGGCCAACGTCCTGACTTTC.

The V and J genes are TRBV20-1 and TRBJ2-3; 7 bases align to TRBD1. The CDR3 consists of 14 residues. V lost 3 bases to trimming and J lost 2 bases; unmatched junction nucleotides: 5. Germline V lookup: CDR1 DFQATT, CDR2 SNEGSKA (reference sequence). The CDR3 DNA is TGCAGTGCTAGGCCCGGGACAGTCACAGATACGCAGTATTTT. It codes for CSARPGTVTDTQYF.

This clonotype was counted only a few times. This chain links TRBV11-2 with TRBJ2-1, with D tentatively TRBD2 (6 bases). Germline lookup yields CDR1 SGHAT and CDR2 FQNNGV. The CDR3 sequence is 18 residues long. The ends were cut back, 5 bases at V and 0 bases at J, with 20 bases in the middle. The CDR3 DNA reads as TGTGCCAGCAGCGAGCTTCGTTTGGCGGGGCCCTCCTACAATGAGCAGTTCTTC. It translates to CASSELRLAGPSYNEQFF.

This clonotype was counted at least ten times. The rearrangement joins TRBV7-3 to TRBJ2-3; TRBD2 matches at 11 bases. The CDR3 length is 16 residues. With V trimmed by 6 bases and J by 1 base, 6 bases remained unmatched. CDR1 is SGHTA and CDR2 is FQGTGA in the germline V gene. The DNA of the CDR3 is TGTGCCAGCAGTCTTACACTAGCGGGGGGCACAGATACGCAGTATTTT. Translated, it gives CASSLTLAGGTDTQYF.

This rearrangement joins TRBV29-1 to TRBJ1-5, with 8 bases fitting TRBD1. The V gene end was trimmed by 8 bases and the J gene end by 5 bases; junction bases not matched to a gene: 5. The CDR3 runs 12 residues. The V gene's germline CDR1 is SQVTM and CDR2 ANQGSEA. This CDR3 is CSTGGPHQPQHF. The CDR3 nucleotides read TGCAGCACAGGGGGTCCCCATCAGCCCCAGCATTTT.

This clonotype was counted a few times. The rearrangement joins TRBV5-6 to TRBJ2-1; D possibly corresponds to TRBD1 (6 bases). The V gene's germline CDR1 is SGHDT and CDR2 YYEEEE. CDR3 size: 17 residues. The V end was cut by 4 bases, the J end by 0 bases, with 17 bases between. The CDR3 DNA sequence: TGTGCCAGCAGCCCCAGACGAACAGGGCTCTCCTACAATGAGCAGTTCTTC. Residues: CASSPRRTGLSYNEQFF.

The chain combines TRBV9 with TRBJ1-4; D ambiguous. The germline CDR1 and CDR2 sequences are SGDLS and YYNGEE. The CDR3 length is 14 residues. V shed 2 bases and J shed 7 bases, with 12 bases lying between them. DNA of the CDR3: TGTGCCAGCAGCGTTGGGGAATCTCTTGAAAAACTGTTTTTT. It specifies CASSVGESLEKLFF.

In DNA form, the CDR3 reads TGCAGTGCTAGTTATAGGACAGGCAAAGACCGCTACACCTTC. Protein: CSASYRTGKDRYTF. This rearrangement joins TRBV20-1 to TRBJ1-2; 7 positions match TRBD1. The J segment lost 9 bases and the V segment lost 3 bases, leaving 13 bases of the junction unmatched. The CDR3 runs to 14 residues. Germline assignment: CDR1 DFQATT and CDR2 SNEGSKA (reference sequence).

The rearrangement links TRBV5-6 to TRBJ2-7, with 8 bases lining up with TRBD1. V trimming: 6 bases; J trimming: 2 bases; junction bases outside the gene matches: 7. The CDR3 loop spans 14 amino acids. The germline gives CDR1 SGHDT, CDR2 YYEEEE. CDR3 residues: CASNRRTGPYEQYF. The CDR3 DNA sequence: TGTGCCAGCAACCGGCGGACAGGGCCCTACGAGCAGTACTTC. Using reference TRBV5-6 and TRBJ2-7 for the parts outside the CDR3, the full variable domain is DAGVTQSPTHLIKTRGQQVTLRCSPKSGHDTVSWYQQALGQGPQFIFQYYEEEERQRGNFPDRFSGHQFPNYSSELNVNALLLGDSALYLCASNRRTGPYEQYFGPGTRLTVT.

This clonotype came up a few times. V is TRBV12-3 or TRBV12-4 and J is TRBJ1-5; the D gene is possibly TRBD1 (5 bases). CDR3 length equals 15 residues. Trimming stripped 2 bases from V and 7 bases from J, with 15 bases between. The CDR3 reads CASSLTIDSGQPQHF. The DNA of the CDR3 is TGTGCCAGCAGTTTAACTATAGACAGCGGGCAGCCCCAGCATTTT.

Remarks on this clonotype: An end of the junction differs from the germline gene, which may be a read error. In DNA, the CDR3 is TGTGCTAGCAGCTCTAGATTCGGGAATGAGCAGTTCTTC. This codes for CASSSRFGNEQFF. The J gene is TRBJ2-1, the V gene TRBV7-7; D is unclear. The germline gives CDR1 SSHAT, CDR2 FNYEAQ (reference sequence). This CDR3 is built from 13 residues.

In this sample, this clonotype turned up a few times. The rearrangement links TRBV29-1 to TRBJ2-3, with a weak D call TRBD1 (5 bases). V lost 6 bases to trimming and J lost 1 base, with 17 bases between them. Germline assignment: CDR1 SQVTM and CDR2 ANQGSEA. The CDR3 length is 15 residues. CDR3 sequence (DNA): TGCAGCGTACGACGACAGCCGACCCGCACAGATACGCAGTATTTT. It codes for CSVRRQPTRTDTQYF.

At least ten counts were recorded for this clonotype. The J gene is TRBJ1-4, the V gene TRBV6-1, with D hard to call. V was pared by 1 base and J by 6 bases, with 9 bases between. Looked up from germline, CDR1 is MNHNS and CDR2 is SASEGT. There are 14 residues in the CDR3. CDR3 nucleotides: TGTGCCAGCAGTGAAGGCGGCAACTATGAAAAACTGTTTTTT. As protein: CASSEGGNYEKLFF.

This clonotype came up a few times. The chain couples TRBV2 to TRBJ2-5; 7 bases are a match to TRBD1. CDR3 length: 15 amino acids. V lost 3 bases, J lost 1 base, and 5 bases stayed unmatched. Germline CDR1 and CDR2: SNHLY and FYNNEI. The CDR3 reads CASSDSAGGQETQYF. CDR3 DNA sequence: TGTGCCAGCAGTGACTCCGCAGGGGGCCAAGAGACCCAGTACTTC. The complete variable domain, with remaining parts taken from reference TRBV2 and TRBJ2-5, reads EPEVTQTPSHQVTQMGQEVILRCVPISNHLYFYWYRQILGQKVEFLVSFYNNEISEKSEIFDDQFSVERPDGSNFTLKIRSTKLEDSAMYFCASSDSAGGQETQYFGPGTRLLVL.

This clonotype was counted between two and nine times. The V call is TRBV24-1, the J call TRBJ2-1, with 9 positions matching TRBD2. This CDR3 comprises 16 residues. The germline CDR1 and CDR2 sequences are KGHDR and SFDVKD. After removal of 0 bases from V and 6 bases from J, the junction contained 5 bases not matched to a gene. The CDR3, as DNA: TGTGCCACCAGTGATTTGGGGACTAGCAATCCCAATGAGCAGTTCTTC. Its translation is CATSDLGTSNPNEQFF.

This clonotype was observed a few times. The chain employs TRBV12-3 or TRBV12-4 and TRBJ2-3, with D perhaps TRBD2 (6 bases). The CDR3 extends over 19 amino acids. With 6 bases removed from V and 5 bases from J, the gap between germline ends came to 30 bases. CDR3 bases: TGTGCCAGCAGCCCACGTCTTACAAGATTGGGACTGGGGGGAGATACGCAGTATTTT. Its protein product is CASSPRLTRLGLGGDTQYF.

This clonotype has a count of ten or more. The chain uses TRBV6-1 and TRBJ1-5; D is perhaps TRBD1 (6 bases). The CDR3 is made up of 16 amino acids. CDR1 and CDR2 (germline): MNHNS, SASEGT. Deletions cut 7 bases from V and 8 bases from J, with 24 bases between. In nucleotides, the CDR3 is TGTGCCAGCACTCAGGGGCCCGCCTATATAGATGAGCCCCAGCATTTT. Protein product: CASTQGPAYIDEPQHF.

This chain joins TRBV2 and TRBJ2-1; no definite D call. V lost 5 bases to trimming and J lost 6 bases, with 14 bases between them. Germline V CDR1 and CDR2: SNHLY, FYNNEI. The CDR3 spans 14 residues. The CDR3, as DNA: TGTGCCAGCAGTCGGGCCCTAACCCTCAATGAGCAGTTCTTC. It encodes CASSRALTLNEQFF. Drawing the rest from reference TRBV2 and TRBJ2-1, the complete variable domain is EPEVTQTPSHQVTQMGQEVILRCVPISNHLYFYWYRQILGQKVEFLVSFYNNEISEKSEIFDDQFSVERPDGSNFTLKIRSTKLEDSAMYFCASSRALTLNEQFFGPGTRLTVL.

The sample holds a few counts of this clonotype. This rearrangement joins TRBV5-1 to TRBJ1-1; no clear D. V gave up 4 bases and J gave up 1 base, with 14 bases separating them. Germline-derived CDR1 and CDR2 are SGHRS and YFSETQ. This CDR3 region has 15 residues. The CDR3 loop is CASSQEGSGNTEAFF. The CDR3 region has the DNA TGCGCCAGCAGCCAAGAGGGTTCGGGGAACACTGAAGCTTTCTTT.